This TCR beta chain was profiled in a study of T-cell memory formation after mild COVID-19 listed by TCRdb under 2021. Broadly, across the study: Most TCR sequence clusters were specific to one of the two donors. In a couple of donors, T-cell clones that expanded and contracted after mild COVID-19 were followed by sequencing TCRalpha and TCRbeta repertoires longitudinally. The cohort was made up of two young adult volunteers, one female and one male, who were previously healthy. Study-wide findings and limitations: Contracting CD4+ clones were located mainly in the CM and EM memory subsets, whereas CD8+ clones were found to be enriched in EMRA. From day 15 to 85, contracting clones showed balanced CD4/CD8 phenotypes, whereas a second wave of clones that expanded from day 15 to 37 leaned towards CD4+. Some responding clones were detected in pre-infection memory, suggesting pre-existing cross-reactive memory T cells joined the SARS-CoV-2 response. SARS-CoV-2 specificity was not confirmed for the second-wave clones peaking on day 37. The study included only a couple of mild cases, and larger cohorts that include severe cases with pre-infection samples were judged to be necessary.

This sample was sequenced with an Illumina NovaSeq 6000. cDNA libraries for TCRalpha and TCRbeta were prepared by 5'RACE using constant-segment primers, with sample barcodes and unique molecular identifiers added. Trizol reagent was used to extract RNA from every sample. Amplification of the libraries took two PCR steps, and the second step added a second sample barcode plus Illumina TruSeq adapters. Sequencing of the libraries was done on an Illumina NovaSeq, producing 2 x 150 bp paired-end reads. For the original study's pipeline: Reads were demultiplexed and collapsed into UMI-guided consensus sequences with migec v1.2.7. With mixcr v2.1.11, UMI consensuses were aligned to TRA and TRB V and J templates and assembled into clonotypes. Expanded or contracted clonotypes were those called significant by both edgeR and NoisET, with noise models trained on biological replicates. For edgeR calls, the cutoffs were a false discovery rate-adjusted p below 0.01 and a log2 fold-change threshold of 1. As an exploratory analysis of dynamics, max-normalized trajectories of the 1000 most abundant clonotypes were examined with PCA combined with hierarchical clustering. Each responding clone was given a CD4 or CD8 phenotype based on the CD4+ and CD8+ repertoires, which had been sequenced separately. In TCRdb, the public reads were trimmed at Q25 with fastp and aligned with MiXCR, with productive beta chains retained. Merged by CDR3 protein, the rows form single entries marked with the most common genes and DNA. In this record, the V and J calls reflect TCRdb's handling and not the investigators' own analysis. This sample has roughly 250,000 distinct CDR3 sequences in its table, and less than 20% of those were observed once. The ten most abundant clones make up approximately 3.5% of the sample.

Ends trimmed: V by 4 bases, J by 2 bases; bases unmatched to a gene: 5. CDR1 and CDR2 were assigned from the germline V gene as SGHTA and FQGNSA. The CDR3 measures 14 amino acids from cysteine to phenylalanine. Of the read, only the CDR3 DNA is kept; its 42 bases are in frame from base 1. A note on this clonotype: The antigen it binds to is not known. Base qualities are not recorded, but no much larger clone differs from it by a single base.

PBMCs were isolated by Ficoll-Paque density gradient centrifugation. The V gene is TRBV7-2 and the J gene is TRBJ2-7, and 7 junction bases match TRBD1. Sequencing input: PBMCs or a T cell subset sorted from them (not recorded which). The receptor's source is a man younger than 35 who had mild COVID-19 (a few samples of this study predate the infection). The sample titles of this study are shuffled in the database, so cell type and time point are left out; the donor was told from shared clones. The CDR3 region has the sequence CASSSGTATYEQYF. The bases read TGTGCCAGCAGCTCCGGGACAGCGACCTACGAGCAGTACTTC.